Listed here are 8 T cell receptor beta chains from one sample, sequenced in a study of blood T cell repertoires in COVID-19. Assay: immunoSEQ multiplex PCR; the TCRdb copy retains only in-frame clones and omits some. The table includes 280,000 or so clones, around 86% detected once. The sequenced material came from peripheral blood. These receptors originate from a woman in her twenties or thirties who had recovered from COVID-19.

The rearrangement joins TRBV4-2 to TRBJ2-7; 8 bases align to TRBD2. CDR1 LGHNA and CDR2 YNFKEQ come from the germline V gene. The CDR3 spans 15 residues. J gave up 6 bases and V 4 bases, and 11 bases lay outside the gene matches. The CDR3 region has the DNA TGTGCCAGCAGCCTGGTGAGCGGGAGTGCGGGCGAGCAGTACTTC. Its translation is CASSLVSGSAGEQYF.

This clone appeared once. The chain joins TRBV20-1 to TRBJ2-1; 7 bases agree with TRBD2. The CDR3 totals 14 residues. Trimming at V came to 6 bases and at J to 9 bases, leaving 14 bases not matched to a gene. Germline CDR1 is DFQATT and CDR2 is SNEGSKA (reference sequence). Written as DNA, the CDR3 is TGCAGTGCGAGTGTCCTAGCGGCCTTAGGTGAGCAGTTCTTC. Amino acids: CSASVLAALGEQFF.

The V call is TRBV11-2, the J call TRBJ2-7, with TRBD2 matching over 7 bases. CDR1 is SGHAT and CDR2 is FQNNGV in the germline V gene. The V segment lost 5 bases and the J segment 5 bases; nucleotides outside the gene matches: 15. CDR3 size: 16 residues. Here the CDR3 reads CASSDGLGGKVDEQYF. The CDR3 coding sequence is TGTGCCAGCAGCGACGGACTAGGCGGGAAGGTGGACGAGCAGTACTTC.

The chain combines TRBV7-2 with TRBJ2-7; no firm D call. Germline values: CDR1 SGHTA, CDR2 FQGNSA. V was shortened by 1 base and J by 9 bases, with 19 bases between the two germline ends. CDR3 size: 15 residues. Here the CDR3 reads CASSLDGGSQRPQYF. The CDR3 DNA reads TGTGCCAGCAGCTTAGACGGCGGCTCCCAACGTCCGCAGTACTTC.

This chain joins TRBV27 and TRBJ1-4, with no clear D. The V and J ends lost 5 bases and 0 bases respectively, with 10 bases between them. The CDR3 spans 15 residues. Germline values: CDR1 MNHEY, CDR2 SMNVEV (reference sequence). CDR3 nucleotides: TGTGCCAGCAGTGCCTCTCGGGCAACTAATGAAAAACTGTTTTTT. Translation gives CASSASRATNEKLFF.

This chain joins TRBV28 and TRBJ2-5; the D gene is possibly TRBD1 (7 bases). CDR1 and CDR2 from the germline V gene are MDHEN and SYDVKM. V lost 3 bases, J lost 5 bases, and 10 bases lay in between. The CDR3 spans 13 residues. The CDR3: CASSFRGRETQYF. The DNA for the CDR3 is TGTGCCAGCAGTTTCAGGGGGAGGGAGACCCAGTACTTC.

The chain joins TRBV25-1 to TRBJ2-1, with a weak D call TRBD1 (8 bases). Germline V gene lookup returns CDR1 MGHDK and CDR2 SYGVNS. Trimming cost V 4 bases and J 9 bases, with 13 bases left between them. The CDR3 spans 13 residues. The CDR3 region is CASSGTGRAEQFF. DNA of the CDR3: TGTGCCAGCAGTGGGACAGGGAGGGCTGAGCAGTTCTTC. Using reference TRBV25-1 and TRBJ2-1 for the parts outside the CDR3, the full variable domain is EADIYQTPRYLVIGTGKKITLECSQTMGHDKMYWYQQDPGMELHLIHYSYGVNSTEKGDLSSESTVSRIRTEHFPLTLESARPSHTSQYLCASSGTGRAEQFFGPGTRLTVL.

This clone was seen just once. The chain employs TRBV19 and TRBJ1-6; D is perhaps TRBD1 (5 bases). The germline CDR1 and CDR2 sequences are LNHDA and SQIVND (reference sequence). With 3 bases removed from V and 7 bases from J, the gap between germline ends came to 7 bases. The CDR3 totals 13 residues. DNA for the CDR3: TGTGCCAGTAGTATGTCAGGGAATTCACCCCTCCACTTT. This sequence encodes CASSMSGNSPLHF.